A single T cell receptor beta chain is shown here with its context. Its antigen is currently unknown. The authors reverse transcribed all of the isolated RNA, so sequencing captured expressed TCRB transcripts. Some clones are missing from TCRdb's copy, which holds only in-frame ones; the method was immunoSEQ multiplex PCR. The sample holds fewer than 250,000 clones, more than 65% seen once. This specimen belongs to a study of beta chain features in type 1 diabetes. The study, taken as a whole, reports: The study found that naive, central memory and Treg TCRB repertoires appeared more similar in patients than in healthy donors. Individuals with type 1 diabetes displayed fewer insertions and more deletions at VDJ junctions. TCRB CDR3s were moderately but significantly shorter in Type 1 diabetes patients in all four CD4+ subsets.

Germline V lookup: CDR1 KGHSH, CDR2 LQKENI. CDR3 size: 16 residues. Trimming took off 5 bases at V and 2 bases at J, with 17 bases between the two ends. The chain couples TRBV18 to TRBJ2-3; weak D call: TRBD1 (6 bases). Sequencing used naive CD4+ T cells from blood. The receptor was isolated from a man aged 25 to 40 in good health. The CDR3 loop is CASSSDRLPNTDTQYF. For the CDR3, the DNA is TGTGCCAGCTCATCAGACAGGCTTCCTAACACAGATACGCAGTATTTT.